The 13 T cell receptor beta chains given below trace back to one sample, sequenced in a study of T-cell reconstitution after alpha-beta-depleted transplantation in children. TCRbeta library preparation incorporated unique molecular identifiers. TCRdb processed the PCR reads anew with MiXCR; each CDR3 protein has one entry. The table has 250,000 to 400,000 distinct CDR3 sequences, around 25% seen once. Material: PBMCs, mostly from graft donor cells, obtained 180 days after TCRalphabeta/CD19-depleted stem cell transplant. Source of these receptors: a male patient younger than 18 who had a stem cell transplant for acute lymphoblastic leukemia, so the T cells may come from the graft donor.

The sample holds many counts of this clonotype. The chain employs TRBV12-3 or TRBV12-4 and TRBJ2-2; no firm D call. Trimming removed 3 bases at V and 7 bases at J, with 3 bases between. CDR3 length equals 11 residues. The CDR3 region is CASSLDGELFF. CDR3 nucleotide sequence: TGTGCCAGCAGTTTGGACGGGGAGCTGTTTTTT.

The chain recombines TRBV4-1 with TRBJ2-2, with TRBD1 matching 10 bases. Germline V gives CDR1 MGHRA, CDR2 YSYEKL. With V trimmed by 4 bases and J by 7 bases, 18 bases remained unmatched. The CDR3 is made up of 19 amino acids. The CDR3 region has the DNA TGCGCCAGCAGCCTAGCCCGACAGGGGGCGCCGAGACTCTACGGGGAGCTGTTTTTT. Its protein product is CASSLARQGAPRLYGELFF.

This clonotype was found many times. The chain carries TRBV12-3 or TRBV12-4 and TRBJ2-2; 12 bases fit TRBD2. V gave up 8 bases and J gave up 5 bases; unmatched junction bases: 3. This CDR3 region has 14 residues. CDR3 sequence (DNA): TGTGCCAGCCGACTAGCGGGAGCAACCGGGGAGCTGTTTTTT. Its protein is CASRLAGATGELFF.

V gene TRBV7-3 combines with J gene TRBJ2-1; D might be TRBD2 (6 bases). The germline V and J ends were trimmed by 1 base and 6 bases, with 13 bases remaining between them. The CDR3 totals 15 residues. Germline V gene data show CDR1 as SGHTA and CDR2 as FQGTGA. CDR3 region: CASSLRPTGSNEQFF. The CDR3 DNA follows: TGTGCCAGCAGCTTAAGGCCTACCGGGAGCAATGAGCAGTTCTTC.

This clonotype was observed a handful of times. V and J are TRBV4-1 and TRBJ2-1; D is perhaps TRBD2 (6 bases). This CDR3 region has 17 residues. CDR1 is MGHRA and CDR2 is YSYEKL in the germline V gene. V gave up 3 bases and J gave up 0 bases, with 15 bases separating them. CDR3 loop: CASSHLATKSSYNEQFF. CDR3 coding DNA: TGCGCCAGCAGCCACCTAGCGACTAAGAGCTCCTACAATGAGCAGTTCTTC.

This clonotype was recorded many times. The chain recombines TRBV5-1 with TRBJ2-2; D remains ambiguous. Germline V gives CDR1 SGHRS, CDR2 YFSETQ. This CDR3 contains 13 residues. The ends were cut back, 6 bases at V and 1 base at J, with 7 bases in the middle. This CDR3 reads CASKGGNTGELFF. The CDR3 nucleotides are TGCGCCAGCAAGGGCGGGAACACCGGGGAGCTGTTTTTT.

This clonotype was seen a handful of times. The rearrangement uses TRBV15 and TRBJ2-7; 7 bases fit TRBD1. J lost 0 bases, V lost 0 bases, and 2 bases had no gene match. CDR3 length: 15 residues. The germline CDR1 and CDR2 sequences are LNHNV and YYDKDF (reference sequence). The CDR3 loop is CATSREGTDSYEQYF. CDR3 in DNA: TGTGCCACCAGCAGAGAAGGGACAGACTCCTACGAGCAGTACTTC.

Only a few counts were recorded for this clonotype. CDR3 protein: CASSIGLIYEQYF. CDR3 sequence (DNA): TGTGCCAGTAGTATAGGCCTAATCTACGAGCAGTACTTC. J is TRBJ2-7 and V is TRBV19; D is unclear. The length of the CDR3 is 13 residues. V lost 1 base, J lost 3 bases, and 7 bases lay in between. Germline V lookup: CDR1 LNHDA, CDR2 SQIVND (reference sequence).

This clonotype was seen a handful of times. This chain joins TRBV9 and TRBJ2-2; a possible D gene is TRBD1 (6 bases). CDR1 SGDLS and CDR2 YYNGEE come from the germline V gene. The CDR3 is made up of 15 amino acids. Trimming removed 0 bases at V and 7 bases at J, with 13 bases between. The CDR3 region is CASSVGNRAVGELFF. The CDR3 region has the DNA TGTGCCAGCAGCGTAGGGAACAGGGCGGTCGGGGAGCTGTTTTTT.

This chain uses TRBV29-1 with TRBJ2-3, with TRBD2 as a possible D gene (6 bases). V was shortened by 5 bases and J by 3 bases, with 15 bases between the two germline ends. Germline CDR1 is SQVTM and CDR2 is ANQGSEA. The CDR3 loop spans 14 amino acids. Here the CDR3 DNA reads TGCAGCGTTCGGAGAACCGGGGGAACAGATACGCAGTATTTT. This gives the protein CSVRRTGGTDTQYF.

The chain joins TRBV5-1 to TRBJ2-7; D unclear. CDR3 length equals 16 residues. CDR1 SGHRS and CDR2 YFSETQ come from the germline V gene. Trimming shortened V by 0 bases and J by 0 bases, and 13 bases separated the two germline ends. Here the CDR3 reads CASSLGPGRSSYEQYF. In DNA, the CDR3 is TGCGCCAGCAGCTTGGGGCCGGGCAGGAGCTCCTACGAGCAGTACTTC.

This clonotype turned up a few times. The chain has TRBV5-6 and TRBJ1-5, with D possibly matching TRBD1 (5 bases). Between the trimmed V and J ends, which lost 1 base and 9 bases, there was a span of 8 bases. CDR1 and CDR2 from the germline V gene are SGHDT and YYEEEE. The CDR3 runs to 12 residues. The CDR3 reads CASSLQGGPQHF. In DNA, the CDR3 is TGTGCCAGCAGCTTGCAGGGTGGGCCCCAGCATTTT.

The sample holds a few counts of this clonotype. V gene TRBV14 combines with J gene TRBJ2-1; TRBD2 matches at 16 bases. Trimming removed 0 bases from V and 4 bases from J; junction bases left unmatched: 18. The CDR3 has 23 residues. In germline, CDR1 is SGHDN, CDR2 FVKESK. CDR3 amino acids: CASSQENPVWGTSGRAGYNEQFF. The CDR3 DNA reads as TGTGCCAGCAGCCAAGAAAACCCGGTGTGGGGGACTAGCGGGAGGGCCGGGTACAATGAGCAGTTCTTC.